This T cell receptor beta chain originates from a study of CD8+ T cells in alopecia areata. Broader study findings: Tofacitinib did not eliminate many expanded lesional clones from scalp or blood.

Turning to this clone: Its antigen is not known.

RNA was isolated and reverse transcribed to cDNA, the sequencing template. TCRdb's copy holds only in-frame clones and misses some; the assay was immunoSEQ multiplex PCR. The data contain hundreds of thousands of clones, around three fifths of them singletons. Specified treatment: oral pan-JAK inhibitor, 5-10 mg twice daily. Alopecia areata patients had lesional scalp punch biopsies and peripheral blood taken from them. The sequence was obtained from a human donor with alopecia areata. This specimen was CD4+ T cells sorted from blood, taken between weeks 51 and 52, from a patient treated with tofacitinib.

The CDR3 bases are TGCGCCAGCAGCTTGGACAGGGCTGTTGGGCAGCCCCAGCATTTT. As protein: CASSLDRAVGQPQHF. V and J are TRBV5-1 and TRBJ1-5, with D possibly being TRBD1 (6 bases). The V end lost 0 bases, the J end lost 7 bases, and 14 bases lay between the germline ends. CDR1 and CDR2 (germline): SGHRS, YFSETQ. The CDR3 runs 15 residues.